The rows below give T cell receptor beta chains drawn from one sample of a study of blood T cell repertoires in COVID-19. Sequencing was performed with immunoSEQ multiplex PCR; in TCRdb, only in-frame clones are kept and a portion is missing. Found here are around 250,000 clones, around 83% of them singletons; the top ten hold roughly 8.7%. Sequenced input: peripheral blood. Receptors originate from a man aged 35-49 years with active or convalescent COVID-19. Each CDR3 is given with its conserved first and last residue. A D gene is named only where the DNA matches it firmly. Expanded clones are given a class, and other clones once, few, many or no size at all.

len	abundance	j_gene	d_gene	v_gene	CDR3aa	CDR3nt
15	-	TRBJ2-7	TRBD2	TRBV5-5	CASSLGLAGEYEQYF	TGTGCCAGCAGCTTGGGACTAGCGGGAGAGTACGAGCAGTACTTC
16	-	TRBJ1-5	TRBD1	TRBV7-2	CASSSPSGDRGKPQHF	TGTGCCAGCAGCTCACCTTCGGGTGACAGGGGCAAGCCCCAGCATTTT
14	-	TRBJ2-5	-	TRBV10-1	CASSESGAQETQYF	TGCGCCAGCAGTGAGTCAGGGGCCCAAGAGACCCAGTACTTC
13	-	TRBJ1-1	-	TRBV2	CASSPTENTEAFF	TGTGCCAGCAGCCCGACAGAGAACACTGAAGCTTTCTTT
17	-	TRBJ2-4	-	TRBV7-8	CASSLGGGTLAKNIQYF	TGTGCCAGCAGCTTAGGTGGGGGCACCTTAGCCAAAAACATTCAGTACTTC
19	-	TRBJ1-4	-	TRBV4-3	CASSQEAARGWGYNEKLFF	TGCGCCAGCAGCCAAGAGGCGGCCAGGGGATGGGGGTATAATGAAAAACTGTTTTTT
16	-	TRBJ2-2	TRBD2	TRBV11-2	CASSLGREGHTGELFF	TGTGCCAGCAGCTTAGGGCGGGAGGGACACACCGGGGAGCTGTTTTTT
13	-	TRBJ1-2	-	TRBV30	CAWNREPAYGYTF	TGTGCCTGGAACAGGGAGCCGGCTTATGGCTACACCTTC
17	-	TRBJ1-3	-	TRBV19	CASSIKGGRTSGNTIYF	TGTGCCAGTAGTATAAAAGGCGGGAGAACCTCTGGAAACACCATATATTTT
15	-	TRBJ2-2	TRBD2	TRBV9	CASSVAGGPVGELFF	TGTGCCAGCAGCGTAGCGGGGGGGCCTGTCGGGGAGCTGTTTTTT
15	-	TRBJ1-2	-	TRBV4-1	CASSQDLGLYYGYTF	TGCGCCAGCAGCCAAGATCTGGGGCTGTACTATGGCTACACCTTC
17	-	TRBJ1-6	-	TRBV2	CASSHDRPSSYNSPLHF	TGTGCCAGCAGTCATGACAGGCCTAGCTCCTATAATTCACCCCTCCACTTT
12	-	TRBJ1-2	-	TRBV12-3/TRBV12-4	CASSLTGSGYTF	TGTGCCAGCAGCTTGACAGGTTCCGGCTACACCTTC
15	-	TRBJ1-4	TRBD1	TRBV18	CASSPPGQGPEKLFF	TGTGCCAGCTCACCACCGGGACAGGGTCCGGAAAAACTGTTTTTT
12	-	TRBJ2-7	TRBD1	TRBV5-1	CASSGQGYEQYF	TGCGCCAGCAGCGGACAGGGATACGAGCAGTACTTC
13	once	TRBJ1-1	-	TRBV20-1	CSASFFYGVEAFF	TGCAGTGCTAGTTTTTTTTACGGGGTTGAAGCTTTCTTT
17	-	TRBJ2-5	TRBD2	TRBV30	CAWSSATSGGAVKTQYF	TGTGCCTGGAGCTCTGCTACTAGCGGGGGGGCCGTCAAGACCCAGTACTTC
12	-	TRBJ1-6	-	TRBV6-5	CASSSYNSPLHF	TGTGCCAGCAGTTCATATAATTCACCCCTCCACTTT
16	once	TRBJ2-1	TRBD1	TRBV5-1	CASSQGTGILWNEQFF	TGCGCCAGCAGCCAAGGGACAGGGATACTGTGGAATGAGCAGTTCTTC
17	-	TRBJ2-3	TRBD1	TRBV5-1	CASSPPLGGAGTDTQYF	TGCGCCAGCAGCCCTCCGTTAGGGGGCGCCGGCACAGATACGCAGTATTTT
16	-	TRBJ1-5	TRBD1	TRBV18	CASSLTGGYSNQPQHF	TGTGCCAGCTCACTCACAGGGGGGTATAGCAATCAGCCCCAGCATTTT
14	-	TRBJ2-2	-	TRBV7-2	CASSLTGYTGELFF	TGTGCCAGCAGCCTCACGGGGTACACCGGGGAGCTGTTTTTT